The rows below give T cell receptor beta chains drawn from one sample of a study of early T cells in non-severe SARS-CoV-2 infection. TCRdb re-called the 5' RACE reads with MiXCR, one entry per CDR3 protein. Of roughly 120,000 distinct CDR3 sequences detected, around 14% appear once; the ten largest clones hold just over 20%. Material for sequencing was whole blood. These receptors all come from an adult who was a healthcare worker with PCR-confirmed SARS-CoV-2 infection or an uninfected control (not recorded which). Both conserved end residues are part of each CDR3. A D gene is named only where the DNA matches it firmly. Only some rows state a clone size, as once, few, many or a class for expanded clones.

NA,TRBJ1-5,NA,TRBV20-1,CSARDKADQPQHF,TGCAGTGCTAGAGATAAGGCAGATCAGCCCCAGCATTTT
few,TRBJ2-3,NA,TRBV19,CASSIDEGRDTQYF,TGTGCCAGTAGTATAGACGAGGGGCGAGATACGCAGTATTTT
few,TRBJ1-1,NA,TRBV5-1,CASSLAPFLNTEAFF,TGCGCCAGCAGCTTGGCGCCCTTCCTAAACACTGAAGCTTTCTTT
NA,TRBJ2-3,TRBD2,TRBV27,CASSPLEAGGYTDTQYF,TGTGCCAGCAGTCCGTTAGAGGCGGGGGGCTACACAGATACGCAGTATTTT
NA,TRBJ2-5,TRBD2,TRBV2,CASSGTSILSETQYF,TGTGCCAGCAGTGGGACTAGTATCCTATCAGAGACCCAGTACTTC
many,TRBJ1-5,NA,TRBV19,CASSAGAGQPQHF,TGTGCCAGTAGCGCGGGGGCGGGTCAGCCCCAGCATTTT
many,TRBJ2-3,TRBD1,TRBV7-7,CASSIGTGRADTQYF,TGTGCCAGCAGCATCGGGACAGGGAGGGCAGATACGCAGTATTTT
NA,TRBJ1-2,NA,TRBV11-2,CASSLDRPGYGYTF,TGTGCCAGCAGCTTAGATCGTCCGGGTTATGGCTACACCTTC
few,TRBJ2-3,TRBD2,TRBV29-1,CSATLARATDTQYF,TGCAGCGCCACACTAGCGCGAGCCACAGATACGCAGTATTTT
NA,TRBJ2-7,NA,TRBV15,CATSRVGGGRDEQYF,TGTGCCACCAGCAGAGTAGGAGGGGGCCGGGACGAGCAGTACTTC
few,TRBJ1-2,NA,TRBV6-1,CASSVGGSSYGYTF,TGTGCCAGCAGTGTCGGGGGGTCTAGCTATGGCTACACCTTC
NA,TRBJ2-7,NA,TRBV7-9,CTVSDTYEQYF,TGTACCGTTTCGGATACCTACGAGCAGTACTTC
NA,TRBJ2-3,NA,TRBV19,CASSIDGEDTQYF,TGTGCCAGTAGTATAGATGGGGAGGATACGCAGTATTTT
NA,TRBJ2-1,NA,TRBV7-9,CASSLLGGGEQFF,TGTGCCAGCAGCTTACTCGGGGGCGGTGAGCAGTTCTTC
NA,TRBJ2-7,NA,TRBV30,CAWSVSGGEQYF,TGTGCCTGGAGTGTTTCCGGGGGCGAGCAGTACTTC
NA,TRBJ1-5,NA,TRBV9,CASSANLDAWGSGQPQHF,TGTGCCAGCAGCGCAAATCTAGACGCGTGGGGTTCGGGACAGCCCCAGCATTTT
few,TRBJ1-1,NA,TRBV3-1,CASSQDTRLNTEAFF,TGTGCCAGCAGCCAAGATACCAGATTGAACACTGAAGCTTTCTTT
few,TRBJ2-5,NA,TRBV4-2,CASSQVQGETQYF,TGTGCCAGCAGCCAAGTACAGGGTGAGACCCAGTACTTC
NA,TRBJ2-5,TRBD2,TRBV3-1,CASTRTSGGKETQYF,TGTGCCAGCACCCGGACTAGCGGGGGGAAGGAGACCCAGTACTTC
few,TRBJ2-5,TRBD1,TRBV7-8,CASSPTGLETQYF,TGTGCCAGCAGCCCGACAGGGCTAGAGACCCAGTACTTC
NA,TRBJ2-5,NA,TRBV7-2,CASSLAFTSQYF,TGTGCCAGCAGCTTAGCGTTTACATCCCAGTACTTC
few,TRBJ2-3,NA,TRBV6-5,CASSPEPLTDTQYF,TGTGCCAGCAGTCCGGAGCCCCTCACAGATACGCAGTATTTT
NA,TRBJ2-1,TRBD2,TRBV7-8,CASSAGLGYNEQFF,TGTGCCAGCAGCGCGGGACTAGGGTACAATGAGCAGTTCTTC
many,TRBJ2-1,NA,TRBV7-3,CASSPGSSYNEQFF,TGTGCCAGCAGCCCCGGTAGCTCCTACAATGAGCAGTTCTTC
NA,TRBJ1-5,TRBD1,TRBV6-5,CASSRQGRDQPQHF,TGTGCCAGCAGCCGACAGGGGCGGGATCAGCCCCAGCATTTT